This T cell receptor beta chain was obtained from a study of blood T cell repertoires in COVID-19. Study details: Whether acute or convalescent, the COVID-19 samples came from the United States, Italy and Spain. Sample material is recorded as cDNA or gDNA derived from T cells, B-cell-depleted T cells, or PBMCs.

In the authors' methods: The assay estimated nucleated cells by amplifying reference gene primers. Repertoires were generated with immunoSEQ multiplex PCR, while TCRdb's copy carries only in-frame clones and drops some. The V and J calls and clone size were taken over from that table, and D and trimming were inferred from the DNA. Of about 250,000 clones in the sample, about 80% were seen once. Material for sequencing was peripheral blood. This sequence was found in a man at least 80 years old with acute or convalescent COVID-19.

The CDR3: CSAYGEETQYF. The CDR3 coding sequence is TGCAGTGCTTACGGGGAAGAGACCCAGTACTTC. V is TRBV20-1 and J is TRBJ2-5; TRBD2 is a possible D gene (5 bases). Germline assignment: CDR1 DFQATT and CDR2 SNEGSKA (reference sequence). The CDR3 is made up of 11 amino acids. Between the trimmed V and J ends, which lost 5 bases and 3 bases, there was a span of 7 bases.